These 14 T cell receptor beta chains were sequenced from one sample in a study of CD8 T cells in ankylosing spondylitis. TCRdb re-derived calls from the 5' RACE reads in MiXCR, one entry per CDR3 protein. The sample has roughly 150,000 distinct CDR3 sequences; around 32% are singletons. The material sequenced was synovial fluid, either unsorted or a sorted T cell fraction (not recorded which). The receptors originated from a male donor with ankylosing spondylitis.

Ten or more counts support this clonotype. The chain is built from TRBV2 and TRBJ2-7; possibly TRBD1 for D (6 bases). With 6 bases removed from V and 3 bases from J, the gap between germline ends came to 18 bases. Germline CDR1 is SNHLY and CDR2 is FYNNEI. The CDR3 is made up of 15 amino acids. CDR3 in DNA: TGTGCCAGCAGAGCTCGCCGGGACATCCTCTACGAGCAGTACTTC. It codes for CASRARRDILYEQYF.

This rearrangement joins TRBV18 to TRBJ2-7, with D perhaps given as TRBD1 or TRBD2 (5 bases each). Germline V lookup: CDR1 KGHSH, CDR2 LQKENI. V shed 3 bases and J shed 0 bases, with 18 bases lying between them. The CDR3 runs 17 residues. This chain's CDR3 is CASSPNAGAGSSYEQYF. CDR3 coding DNA: TGTGCCAGCTCACCTAACGCCGGGGCAGGGAGCTCCTACGAGCAGTACTTC. Drawing the rest from reference TRBV18 and TRBJ2-7, the complete variable domain is NAGVMQNPRHLVRRRGQEARLRCSPMKGHSHVYWYRQLPEEGLKFMVYLQKENIIDESGMPKERFSAEFPKEGPSILRIQQVVRGDSAAYFCASSPNAGAGSSYEQYFGPGTRLTVT.

This clonotype has more than one count but fewer than ten. In DNA form, the CDR3 reads TGTGCCAGCAGCCCAACCTCGGACAGGTGGGGCGAGCAGTACTTC. This gives the protein CASSPTSDRWGEQYF. The chain uses TRBV5-5 and TRBJ2-7, with TRBD1 identical over 7 bases. The CDR3 is 15 amino acids. The J segment lost 6 bases and the V segment lost 4 bases, leaving 13 bases of the junction unmatched. CDR1 and CDR2 from the germline V gene are SGHKS and YYEKEE (reference sequence).

V is TRBV30 and J is TRBJ1-4; D remains unclear. Per the germline V gene, CDR1 is GTSNPN and CDR2 is SVGIG (reference sequence). CDR3 length equals 15 residues. The V and J ends lost 3 bases and 1 base respectively, with 12 bases between them. The CDR3 DNA reads as TGTGCCTGGAGGCCGCCGGGTCGAACTAATGAAAAACTGTTTTTT. This codes for CAWRPPGRTNEKLFF.

This clonotype was counted between two and nine times. The genes are TRBV20-1 and TRBJ2-5, with 7 bases aligning to TRBD2. The J segment lost 4 bases and the V segment lost 3 bases, leaving 5 bases of the junction unmatched. This CDR3 has 13 amino acids. The germline V gene has CDR1 DFQATT and CDR2 SNEGSKA (reference sequence). CDR3 DNA sequence: TGCAGTGCTAGCGGGAGGTTTCGAGAGACCCAGTACTTC. It specifies CSASGRFRETQYF.

This clonotype was found a few times. V gene TRBV20-1 combines with J gene TRBJ2-1; 8 bases map to TRBD1. Per germline, CDR1 DFQATT and CDR2 SNEGSKA (reference sequence). The length of the CDR3 is 17 residues. Unmatched junction bases numbered 9, after V lost 0 bases and J lost 2 bases. CDR3 DNA: TGCAGTGCTAGAGACCCCCGGGGGACAGGAACCTACAATGAGCAGTTCTTC. Protein sequence: CSARDPRGTGTYNEQFF.

V gene TRBV6-1 combines with J gene TRBJ2-3, with 8 bases identical to TRBD2. CDR1 is MNHNS, CDR2 SASEGT, per germline. This CDR3 has 15 amino acids. Losses at the gene ends were 6 bases for V and 6 bases for J; bases not matched to a gene: 11. The CDR3 DNA reads TGTGCCAGCAGCCAAGGGACTAGGTTCGCGGATACGCAGTATTTT. Its translation: CASSQGTRFADTQYF.

The J gene is TRBJ2-1, the V gene TRBV3-1; a weak D match, TRBD1 (6 bases). This CDR3 region has 15 residues. The V end lost 2 bases, the J end lost 7 bases, and 15 bases lay between the germline ends. CDR1 is LGHDT and CDR2 is YNNKEL in the germline V gene (reference sequence). The CDR3 region is CASSQMGDGQNEQFF. The CDR3 DNA reads TGTGCCAGCAGCCAAATGGGGGACGGACAGAATGAGCAGTTCTTC.

The chain has TRBV7-2 and TRBJ2-5, with D hard to call. The V end was cut by 5 bases, the J end by 2 bases, with 9 bases between. Germline CDR1 SGHTA, CDR2 FQGNSA. This CDR3 is built from 13 residues. The CDR3, as DNA: TGTGCCAGCAGCCCGTGGGCTCAAGAGACCCAGTACTTC. Its translation: CASSPWAQETQYF.

V and J are TRBV5-1 and TRBJ2-3; D is possibly TRBD1 (6 bases). V was cut by 4 bases and J by 4 bases, with 13 bases left in between. The CDR3 length is 14 residues. Looked up from germline, CDR1 is SGHRS and CDR2 is YFSETQ. CDR3 loop: CASSADSPADTQYF. The CDR3 DNA reads TGCGCCAGCAGCGCGGACAGTCCCGCAGATACGCAGTATTTT. Full variable domain (remainder filled in from reference TRBV5-1 and TRBJ2-3): KAGVTQTPRYLIKTRGQQVTLSCSPISGHRSVSWYQQTPGQGLQFLFEYFSETQRNKGNFPGRFSGRQFSNSRSEMNVSTLELGDSALYLCASSADSPADTQYFGPGTRLTVL.

This clonotype was recorded many times. The rearrangement joins TRBV18 to TRBJ2-2, with TRBD1 matching 7 bases. CDR1 and CDR2 (germline): KGHSH, LQKENI. V lost 4 bases to trimming and J lost 0 bases; unmatched junction nucleotides: 5. This CDR3 is built from 16 residues. The CDR3 region is CASSRDGTANTGELFF. The DNA of the CDR3 is TGTGCCAGCTCACGAGACGGGACAGCGAACACCGGGGAGCTGTTTTTT.

This clonotype was detected a few times. This chain links TRBV3-1 with TRBJ2-7; tentatively, D is TRBD1 (5 bases). The germline V and J ends were trimmed by 0 bases and 0 bases, with 6 bases remaining between them. Germline CDR1 is LGHDT and CDR2 is YNNKEL (reference sequence). The CDR3 is 14 residues long. The CDR3 coding sequence is TGTGCCAGCAGCCAAGACCAGGGCTCCTACGAGCAGTACTTC. Its protein is CASSQDQGSYEQYF.

This chain uses TRBV21-1 with TRBJ2-3; the table's D gene call, TRBD2, was not cross checked with the DNA. TRBV21-1 is noted as a pseudogene. This CDR3 spans 16 amino acids. In DNA form, the CDR3 reads TGTGCCAGCAGCAAAGAAGGCACCCTCCGGCGGCATACGCAGTATTTT. Residues: CASSKEGTLRRHTQYF.

In its sample, this clonotype was seen a few times. The rearrangement joins TRBV4-1 to TRBJ1-1; 8 bases line up with TRBD1. Germline values: CDR1 MGHRA, CDR2 YSYEKL. The CDR3 contains 12 residues. V shed 5 bases, J shed 11 bases, and the junction held 7 bases outside the gene matches. The CDR3 DNA reads as TGCGCCAGCAGCATCGGACAGGGACGGGCTTTCTTT. Translated, it gives CASSIGQGRAFF.